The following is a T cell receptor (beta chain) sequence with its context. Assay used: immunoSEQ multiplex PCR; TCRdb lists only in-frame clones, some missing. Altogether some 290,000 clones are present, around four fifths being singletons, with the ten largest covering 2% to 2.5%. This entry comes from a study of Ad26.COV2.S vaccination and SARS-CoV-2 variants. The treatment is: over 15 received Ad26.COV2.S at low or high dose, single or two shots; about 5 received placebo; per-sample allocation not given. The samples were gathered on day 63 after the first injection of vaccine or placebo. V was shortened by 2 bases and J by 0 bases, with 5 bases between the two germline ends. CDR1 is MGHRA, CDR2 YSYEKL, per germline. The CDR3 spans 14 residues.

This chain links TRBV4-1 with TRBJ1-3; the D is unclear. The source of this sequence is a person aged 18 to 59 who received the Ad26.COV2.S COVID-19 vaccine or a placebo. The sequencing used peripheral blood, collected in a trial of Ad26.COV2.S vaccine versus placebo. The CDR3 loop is CASSQISSGNTIYF. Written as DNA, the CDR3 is TGCGCCAGCAGCCAAATTAGCTCTGGAAACACCATATATTTT.